In this sample, the clone carrying this T cell receptor beta chain turned up a few times. The antigen remains unidentified. This sample was included in a study of response to subunit inactivated influenza vaccine. TCRdb re-called the RT-PCR reads with MiXCR, one entry per CDR3 protein. The sample comprises 630,000 or so distinct CDR3 sequences, approximately 15% of which are singletons, and roughly 10% rests with the top ten. Regarding the study as a whole: The authors suggested that every seasonal influenza vaccination recruits few new T cells.

This clonotype was obtained from a man in his forties or fifties who received an inactivated influenza vaccine. The sequences come from PBMCs from blood, collected 11 to 12 days after vaccination.

DNA for the CDR3: TGTGCCAGCAGCTTTTTATCAAGAAGGGGGCAGTTCTTC. Residues: CASSFLSRRGQFF. The chain couples TRBV7-9 to TRBJ2-1, with D perhaps matching TRBD1 (5 bases). Germline loops: CDR1 SEHNR, CDR2 FQNEAQ (reference sequence). The CDR3 sequence is 13 residues long. Trimming pared 3 bases from V and 12 bases from J, leaving 15 bases between.